This TCR beta chain stems from a study of OX40 agonist ivuxolimab in advanced cancers. In the study overall: The dose-escalation group included hepatocellular carcinoma, melanoma, renal cell carcinoma and head and neck cancer.

Study-wide results and limits: On average, a greater number of expanded clones characterised CD8+ T cells relative to CD4+. Nonresponders included some who also had low normalized T-cell clonal expansion.

For this clone: Its antigen is not known.

Generated by immunoSEQ multiplex PCR, the TCRdb table keeps only in-frame clones and is missing some. Of around 68,000 clones listed, about 91% are singletons. The sequence was obtained from an adult with an advanced solid tumor such as melanoma, head and neck, liver or kidney cancer. The sample in question was CD4+ or CD8+ T cells sorted from blood, obtained in a trial of the OX40 agonist ivuxolimab.

The CDR3 DNA reads as TGTGCCAGCAGTTTCCAGGGGAGGCACCAAGAGACCCAGTACTTC. Translating gives CASSFQGRHQETQYF. The chain employs TRBV27 and TRBJ2-5, with D possibly being TRBD1 or TRBD2 (6 bases each). Trimming left V 3 bases short and J 0 bases short, with 11 bases between. Germline CDR1 is MNHEY and CDR2 is SMNVEV (reference sequence). This CDR3 is built from 15 residues.